Below are 11 T cell receptor beta chains sequenced from a single sample in a study of blood T cell repertoires in COVID-19. Profiled with immunoSEQ multiplex PCR; TCRdb holds only in-frame clones, not every one. Here the sample spans fewer than 300,000 clones, about nine tenths being singletons. Sequences were obtained from PBMCs or T cells enriched from blood (not recorded which). These receptors were collected from a woman aged 40 to 49 with acute COVID-19.

The chain joins TRBV30 to TRBJ1-2, with a possible D match to TRBD1 (6 bases). In germline, CDR1 is GTSNPN, CDR2 SVGIG (reference sequence). This CDR3 contains 13 residues. V was shortened by 4 bases and J by 8 bases, with 17 bases between the two germline ends. CDR3 residues: CAWTREGGLGYTF. The CDR3 nucleotides are TGTGCCTGGACCAGAGAGGGGGGGTTAGGCTACACCTTC.

The J gene is TRBJ2-2, the V gene TRBV2, with D possibly matching TRBD2 (5 bases). The CDR3 loop spans 13 amino acids. Germline assignment: CDR1 SNHLY and CDR2 FYNNEI. Trimming took off 6 bases at V and 4 bases at J, with 9 bases between the two ends. CDR3 coding DNA: TGTGCCAGCAGGGAGGCCGTCACCGGGGAGCTGTTTTTT. Translating it yields CASREAVTGELFF.

The chain employs TRBV6-1 and TRBJ2-2; D gene ambiguous. CDR3 length: 14 residues. V gave up 2 bases and J gave up 1 base, with 5 bases separating them. Germline loops: CDR1 MNHNS, CDR2 SASEGT. In DNA, the CDR3 is TGTGCCAGCAGTGAAATGAGGAACACCGGGGAGCTGTTTTTT. Translating it yields CASSEMRNTGELFF.

This clone was counted a single time. The chain couples TRBV18 to TRBJ1-2; D possibly corresponds to TRBD1 (6 bases). V was shortened by 3 bases and J by 3 bases, with 11 bases between the two germline ends. The CDR3 spans 14 residues. Germline loops: CDR1 KGHSH, CDR2 LQKENI. CDR3 sequence reads: CASSPATGYYGYTF. The CDR3 nucleotides read TGTGCCAGCTCACCTGCAACAGGGTACTATGGCTACACCTTC.

This chain uses TRBV18 with TRBJ1-1; D uncertain. CDR1 is KGHSH and CDR2 is LQKENI in the germline V gene. V dropped 0 bases and J dropped 2 bases, with 13 bases sitting between them. The CDR3 consists of 16 residues. The CDR3 DNA reads TGTGCCAGCTCACCACCTCTCGGACTGAGCAACACTGAAGCTTTCTTT. This gives the protein CASSPPLGLSNTEAFF.

The chain uses TRBV19 and TRBJ1-2, with D maybe TRBD1 (6 bases). Trimming pared 4 bases from V and 4 bases from J, leaving 22 bases between. CDR3 length: 17 amino acids. Germline-derived CDR1 and CDR2 are LNHDA and SQIVND (reference sequence). CDR3 nucleotide sequence: TGTGCCAGTAGTACTCAAAGACAGGTCGGGGACCGCTATGGCTACACCTTC. Translating it yields CASSTQRQVGDRYGYTF.

J is TRBJ2-2 and V is TRBV7-2; D is possibly TRBD2 (5 bases). The CDR3 is 15 residues long. Trimming pared 0 bases from V and 6 bases from J, leaving 11 bases between. CDR1 and CDR2 from the germline V gene are SGHTA and FQGNSA. The CDR3 region is CASSLAGVGAGELFF. CDR3 bases: TGTGCCAGCAGCTTAGCGGGAGTTGGGGCCGGGGAGCTGTTTTTT.

This rearrangement joins TRBV11-2 to TRBJ1-1; 7 bases match TRBD1. In germline, CDR1 is SGHAT, CDR2 FQNNGV. The CDR3 has 16 residues. The V and J ends lost 4 bases and 0 bases, in that order; junction bases with no gene match: 8. The CDR3 protein is CASSSQDGQVNTEAFF. DNA of the CDR3: TGTGCCAGCAGCTCACAAGATGGACAGGTGAACACTGAAGCTTTCTTT.

This clone was seen only once. V and J are TRBV3-1 (or the pseudogene TRBV3-2) and TRBJ1-4; 12 nucleotides align to TRBD1. The germline CDR1 and CDR2 sequences are LGHDT and YNNKEL (reference sequence). This CDR3 contains 17 residues. The V and J ends lost 0 bases and 11 bases, in that order; junction bases with no gene match: 10. In nucleotides, the CDR3 is TGTGCCAGCAGCCAAGATCGCGGGACAGGGGGCGCGGGGAAACTGTTTTTT. Translation gives CASSQDRGTGGAGKLFF.

The gene calls are TRBV19 and TRBJ2-5; 9 bases match TRBD1. V dropped 6 bases and J dropped 6; count of bases not matched to a gene: 11. The CDR3 covers 15 residues. Germline CDR1 is LNHDA and CDR2 is SQIVND (reference sequence). CDR3 in amino acids: CASSTPGTGWQTQYF. The CDR3 region has the DNA TGTGCCAGTAGCACCCCCGGGACAGGGTGGCAGACCCAGTACTTC.

The chain employs TRBV6-5 and TRBJ2-3, with 8 bases aligning to TRBD1. V dropped 5 bases and J dropped 2; count of bases not matched to a gene: 3. The V gene's germline CDR1 is MNHEY and CDR2 SVGAGI. This CDR3 contains 14 residues. This CDR3 reads CASSQTGVTDTQYF. For the CDR3, the DNA is TGTGCCAGCAGTCAGACAGGGGTCACAGATACGCAGTATTTT.